This T cell receptor beta chain was recovered during a study of T cells after yellow fever vaccination (dated 2019 in TCRdb). A note on the overall study: The SMART-Seq v4 Ultra Low Input RNA kit was used to prepare libraries from fractions with low cell numbers. To follow T-cell clones before and after both primary and booster YFV17D yellow fever vaccination, bulk TCR alpha and beta repertoires underwent longitudinal sequencing. Two healthy male donors, one aged 18 to 30 and one aged 30 to 40 years, were included in the cohort. Blood samples were taken at several timepoints before and after primary and secondary immunization, and bulk PBMC replicates and cell subsets were isolated.

This clonotype was detected ten times or more. Its binding antigen is unknown. Nothing much larger sits one base from this clone, and base qualities are not available. Interpreted using the paper, the treatment or condition label stands for: live attenuated yellow fever vaccine strain. PBMCs were isolated from peripheral blood using a standard Ficoll-Paque protocol. Dynabeads CD4 and CD8 positive selection kits were used to isolate CD4 and CD8 T-cell fractions. RNA was extracted with TriZol from bulk PBMCs, CD4 and CD8 fractions, and dextramer-positive and dextramer-negative fractions. From the cysteine through the phenylalanine, the CDR3 covers 13 amino acids. Kept here is only the CDR3 DNA, which spans 39 bases and is read in frame from base 1. From a lookup of the germline V gene, CDR1 and CDR2 are LGHNA and YSLEER. Cut back by 6 bases and 2 bases, the V and J ends lie 11 bases apart. Points the paper makes about the study in general: Only a couple of donors were included in the study, so the extent to which the findings can be generalized is limited. Compared with the primary T-cell response, the secondary T-cell response was faster but weaker, reaching its peak on day 5 rather than on day 15. FACS-sorted repertoires could contain abundant contaminating clonotypes from the bulk population, so computational filtering was required. After the booster, most clones that had expanded after primary vaccination were detected again (around 96% of CD4 and under 90% of CD8), suggesting broad maintenance of memory. A small fraction of clonotypes appeared in both the CD4 and CD8 compartments, likely as a result of convergent recombination.

TCR cDNA was synthesized by 5'RACE template switching, through which a universal primer site and unique molecular identifiers were introduced. Priming for cDNA synthesis came from both the TCR alpha and TCR beta constant segments. Libraries were amplified in two PCR steps, with sample barcodes and sequencing adapters added in the second step. Sequencing of the libraries was done on either Illumina HiSeq 2500 (2x100 bp) or NovaSeq (2x150 bp). Turning to the authors' computational methods: Demultiplexing of reads and collapsing into UMI consensus sequences were performed with MIGEC, and V(D)J alignment was carried out with MiXCR. Vaccine-responding clonotypes were identified with edgeR using replicate PBMC samples, with FDR below 0.01 and a log2 fold change above 5 up to day 15 being required. CD4 or CD8 identity was assigned to each bulk clonotype according to whether the clonotype was present at higher abundance in the sequenced CD4 repertoire or the sequenced CD8 repertoire. TCRdb reworked the public reads: Q25 trimming with fastp, MiXCR clone assembly, productive beta chains retained. Entries that share a CDR3 protein sequence are merged under the most common genes and DNA. The V and J calls reflect TCRdb's pipeline rather than the authors' work. In all, the sample holds roughly 180,000 distinct CDR3 sequences, and about 6% of those were seen once. The top ten clonotypes cover just under 3% of the sample.

This sequence was found in a man younger than 35 who received the YFV17D yellow fever vaccine. This chain is built from TRBV4-3 and TRBJ2-7, with TRBD1 tentatively as D gene (5 bases match). Specimen: CD4+ T cells sorted from PBMCs, collected on the day of the first yellow fever vaccination. The CDR3 protein sequence reads: CASSRDRAYEQYF. The DNA sequence is given as TGCGCCAGCAGTCGAGACAGAGCCTACGAGCAGTACTTC.